The TCR beta chain under discussion was sequenced for a study of blood T cell repertoires in COVID-19. Study details: There were acute and convalescent COVID-19 samples, and they came from the United States, Italy and Spain.

The assay was immunoSEQ multiplex PCR, and TCRdb's table has in-frame clones only and misses some. The sample records roughly 100,000 clones, about four fifths being singletons. V lost 3 bases, J lost 13 bases, and 10 bases lay in between. CDR1 is SNHLY and CDR2 is FYNNEI in the germline V gene. The CDR3 length is 12 residues. The sequence came from an elderly woman with acute or convalescent COVID-19. The material sequenced was peripheral blood. The rearrangement links TRBV2 to TRBJ1-6, with D uncertain. CDR3 amino acids: CASSESLSPLHF. The CDR3 DNA reads TGTGCCAGCAGTGAGTCCCTATCGCCCCTCCACTTT. Looking up the rest from reference TRBV2 and TRBJ1-6 gives the full variable domain: EPEVTQTPSHQVTQMGQEVILRCVPISNHLYFYWYRQILGQKVEFLVSFYNNEISEKSEIFDDQFSVERPDGSNFTLKIRSTKLEDSAMYFCASSESLSPLHFGNGTRLTVT.